This TCR beta chain stems from a study of graft-versus-host responses after intestinal transplantation. Background on the study: Each recipient received a multivisceral, liver-intestinal, or isolated intestinal graft. Induction with anti-thymocyte globulin, then tacrolimus and steroids for about 3 years, was given to all recipients.

Study results and caveats: Ileal or blood samples showed some GvH clones first, and such clones were also found in recipient marrow.

The table came from immunoSEQ multiplex PCR; TCRdb's copy has only in-frame clones and leaves some out. The table has about 37,000 clones, roughly 87% seen once. About this clone itself: Its antigen remains unknown.

The CDR3 is 18 amino acids. From the graft tissue, intraepithelial and lamina propria lymphocytes were released through processing. The J gene is TRBJ2-2, the V gene TRBV12-2; the DNA was not used to check the table's D call, TRBD1. TRBV12-2 is reported as a pseudogene. The sequence was collected from a human patient who received an intestinal transplant, so some T cells may come from the graft donor. The sequencing here drew on ileum tissue, taken less than 210 days after intestinal transplant. CDR3 protein: CASRLSVRGHTNTGELFF. The CDR3 DNA reads as TGTGCAAGTCGCTTAAGTGTTAGGGGTCACACGAACACCGGGGAGCTGTTTTTT.